These 32 T cell receptor beta chains originate from one sample sequenced in a study of monozygotic twins with inflammatory bowel disease. For each CDR3 protein, TCRdb gives one entry from its re-call of the 5' RACE reads, without DNA. Listed are around 450,000 distinct CDR3 sequences; roughly 2.2% falls within the top ten. The sequenced sample was blood. The receptors stem from a human donor with ulcerative colitis or Crohn's disease, or a healthy co-twin of an affected twin (not recorded which).

This chain links TRBV9 with TRBJ2-1; TCRdb calls TRBD2, which cannot be checked without DNA. Germline V gene sequence: CDR1 SGDLS, CDR2 YYNGEE. The CDR3 has 16 amino acids. CDR3 loop: CASSPIAGGYDNEQFF.

The chain links TRBV30 to TRBJ2-1; the D call of TRBD2 rests on TCRdb alone, since no DNA is present to check it. Germline assignment: CDR1 GTSNPN and CDR2 SVGIG (reference sequence). The CDR3 runs 15 residues. This CDR3 reads CAWAEGTSTDNEQFF.

The chain joins TRBV20-1 to TRBJ1-1. Germline CDR1 reads DFQATT; CDR2 reads SNEGSKA (reference sequence). This CDR3 has 12 amino acids. The CDR3 is CSVRASNTEAFF.

The chain combines TRBV9 with TRBJ1-2. The germline V gene has CDR1 SGDLS and CDR2 YYNGEE. There are 13 residues in the CDR3. The CDR3 here is CASSLTSFYGYTF.

The gene calls are TRBV4-1 and TRBJ2-3; TCRdb returns TRBD2, unconfirmable since there is no DNA. This CDR3 has 14 amino acids. CDR1 is MGHRA, CDR2 YSYEKL, per germline. The CDR3 is CASSQFGRLDTQYF.

The genes are TRBV11-2 and TRBJ2-7; TCRdb returns TRBD1, unconfirmable since there is no DNA. CDR1 and CDR2 (germline): SGHAT, FQNNGV. The CDR3 totals 14 residues. This CDR3 is CASSPGGAAVKQYF. Full variable domain (rest looked up from reference TRBV11-2 and TRBJ2-7): EAGVAQSPRYKIIEKRQSVAFWCNPISGHATLYWYQQILGQGPKLLIQFQNNGVVDDSQLPKDRFSAERLKGVDSTLKIQPAKLEDSAVYLCASSPGGAAVKQYFGPGTRLTVT.

V and J are TRBV30 and TRBJ1-5. From germline, CDR1 is GTSNPN and CDR2 SVGIG (reference sequence). CDR3 size: 13 residues. CDR3 loop: CAWRPQENQPQHF.

This sequence joins TRBV12-3 or TRBV12-4 and TRBJ2-3; the D call of TRBD2 rests on TCRdb alone, since no DNA is present to check it. The CDR3 has 15 amino acids. The CDR3 loop reads CASSSGGPSTDTQYF.

This chain connects TRBV12-3 or TRBV12-4 to TRBJ1-4; with no DNA, the TCRdb D assignment of TRBD1 cannot be verified. The CDR3 runs to 15 residues. This CDR3 is CASSGGGSLREKLFF.

The chain is built from TRBV7-8 and TRBJ1-2. Germline V gives CDR1 SGHVS, CDR2 FQNEAQ. CDR3 length: 13 amino acids. CDR3 in amino acids: CASSPERVGGYTF.

V is TRBV7-6 and J is TRBJ1-6; TCRdb indicates TRBD1, and absent DNA this call remains unverified. The CDR3 consists of 14 residues. The germline V gene has CDR1 SGHVS and CDR2 FNYEAQ. The CDR3 reads CASSTGQSNSPLHF. The variable domain in full, completed from reference TRBV7-6 and TRBJ1-6, reads GAGVSQSPRYKVTKRGQDVALRCDPISGHVSLYWYRQALGQGPEFLTYFNYEAQQDKSGLPNDRFSAERPEGSISTLTIQRTEQRDSAMYRCASSTGQSNSPLHFGNGTRLTVT.

The V and J genes are TRBV25-1 and TRBJ2-3; the TCRdb call, TRBD2, lacks DNA for checking. The CDR3 has 16 residues. Germline lookup yields CDR1 MGHDK and CDR2 SYGVNS. CDR3 loop: CASRHPSGRSTDTQYF.

The chain uses TRBV5-1 and TRBJ2-5; TCRdb names TRBD1, which stays unverified in the absence of DNA. The CDR3 length is 15 residues. Germline V lookup: CDR1 SGHRS, CDR2 YFSETQ. CDR3: CATAGTSGKIETQYF.

This rearrangement joins TRBV5-1 to TRBJ2-2; lacking DNA, the TRBD1 call made by TCRdb goes unchecked. The germline V gene encodes CDR1 SGHRS and CDR2 YFSETQ. The CDR3 has 16 residues. The CDR3 sequence: CASSVDPGGSTGELFF.

V gene TRBV20-1 combines with J gene TRBJ2-7; as DNA is missing, the TRBD2 call by TCRdb cannot be tested. CDR1 and CDR2 from the germline V gene are DFQATT and SNEGSKA (reference sequence). This CDR3 comprises 14 residues. CDR3 sequence reads: CSARGASGYYEQYF.

This rearrangement joins TRBV12-3 or TRBV12-4 to TRBJ1-5. CDR3 size: 15 residues. CDR3 residues: CASRSSVTSNQPQHF.

The chain has TRBV28 and TRBJ1-1; TCRdb lists TRBD1, though no DNA is available to test this call. Per the germline V gene, CDR1 is MDHEN and CDR2 is SYDVKM. The CDR3 has 17 amino acids. The CDR3 is CASSALYGGQGGTEAFF.

The chain recombines TRBV7-2 with TRBJ1-5. From germline, CDR1 is SGHTA and CDR2 FQGNSA. The length of the CDR3 is 17 residues. CDR3 in amino acids: CASSLLLAGGSNQPQHF.

The chain recombines TRBV30 with TRBJ1-5. CDR3 length: 13 residues. Germline assignment: CDR1 GTSNPN and CDR2 SVGIG (reference sequence). The CDR3 reads CAWSRLGAQPQHF.

The V call is TRBV29-1, the J call TRBJ1-1; TCRdb designates TRBD1, a call that cannot be tested without DNA. The germline V gene has CDR1 SQVTM and CDR2 ANQGSEA. The CDR3 is 13 amino acids. The CDR3 here is CSAEGGPNTEAFF.

The V call is TRBV9, the J call TRBJ2-3; the TRBD1 assignment by TCRdb is unverifiable without DNA. The CDR3 is 15 residues long. Germline-derived CDR1 and CDR2 are SGDLS and YYNGEE. Here the CDR3 reads CASSVEGTGPDTQYF.

The chain has TRBV6-5 and TRBJ2-2; lacking DNA, the TRBD1 call made by TCRdb goes unchecked. Germline CDR1 reads MNHEY; CDR2 reads SVGAGI. The CDR3 totals 16 residues. CDR3 in amino acids: CASSSGRRRNTGELFF.

The chain recombines TRBV4-3 with TRBJ2-2; with no DNA, the TCRdb D assignment of TRBD2 cannot be verified. CDR3 length equals 15 residues. CDR1 and CDR2 from the germline V gene are LGHNA and YSLEER. This CDR3 is CASSQEASGAGELFF.

The CDR3 reads CASSAGIYNSPLHF. This chain connects TRBV5-6 to TRBJ1-6; the D call of TRBD1 rests on TCRdb alone, since no DNA is present to check it. CDR3 length: 14 residues. Germline loops: CDR1 SGHDT, CDR2 YYEEEE. Full variable domain (remainder filled in from reference TRBV5-6 and TRBJ1-6): DAGVTQSPTHLIKTRGQQVTLRCSPKSGHDTVSWYQQALGQGPQFIFQYYEEEERQRGNFPDRFSGHQFPNYSSELNVNALLLGDSALYLCASSAGIYNSPLHFGNGTRLTVT.

This chain joins TRBV6-1 and TRBJ1-1. The CDR3 sequence is 15 residues long. CDR1 is MNHNS and CDR2 is SASEGT in the germline V gene. The CDR3 loop is CASSRWGASDTEAFF.

This chain uses TRBV20-1 with TRBJ2-4; absent DNA, TCRdb's TRBD2 call cannot be checked. The CDR3 has 17 residues. Germline values: CDR1 DFQATT, CDR2 SNEGSKA (reference sequence). The CDR3 spells CSARDQGAGGSKNIQYF.

The gene calls are TRBV20-1 and TRBJ2-7; TCRdb proposes TRBD1, but this gene call is untestable without DNA. Germline CDR1 reads DFQATT; CDR2 reads SNEGSKA (reference sequence). The CDR3 has 13 amino acids. This CDR3 is CSVGRGKTYEQYF.

The chain uses TRBV5-8 and TRBJ2-7. This CDR3 is built from 13 residues. The germline gives CDR1 SGHTS, CDR2 YDEGEE. CDR3 residues: CASSLDISYEQYF.

This chain connects TRBV7-9 to TRBJ1-4. Looked up from germline, CDR1 is SEHNR and CDR2 is FQNEAQ (reference sequence). This CDR3 has 14 residues. The CDR3 spells CASSPAGPNEKLFF.

The V call is TRBV7-2, the J call TRBJ2-3; absent DNA, TCRdb's TRBD2 call cannot be checked. CDR3 size: 16 residues. The germline CDR1 and CDR2 sequences are SGHTA and FQGNSA. The CDR3 sequence is CASSLAAGRAGDTQYF.

This sequence joins TRBV29-1 and TRBJ1-1; absent DNA, TCRdb's TRBD1 call cannot be checked. Germline V gives CDR1 SQVTM, CDR2 ANQGSEA. CDR3 length equals 16 residues. This CDR3 is CSVGDRGKGVLAEAFF. The variable domain in full, with the rest retrieved from reference TRBV29-1 and TRBJ1-1, is SAVISQKPSRDICQRGTSLTIQCQVDSQVTMMFWYRQQPGQSLTLIATANQGSEATYESGFVIDKFPISRPNLTFSTLTVSNMSPEDSSIYLCSVGDRGKGVLAEAFFGQGTRLTVV.

The chain combines TRBV2 with TRBJ2-7. The CDR3 spans 12 residues. The germline CDR1 and CDR2 sequences are SNHLY and FYNNEI. CDR3 loop: CASRTNSYEQYF.